This section outlines one T cell receptor (beta chain) sequence together with its context. The antigen remains undetermined. The data derive from a study of cytotoxic CD8 clonotypes in ibrutinib-treated CLL. Across the study: Investigators reported some 24 partial and 2 complete responses; after median about 70 months, approximately 15 patients remained remitted and 12 progressed. The study, taken as a whole, reports: Clonality increased at ibrutinib response and stayed stable in sustained remission. At progression, however, it fell back toward baseline. Clonality at baseline surpassed age-matched healthy donors and tracked circulating CD8+ T-cell counts.

V dropped 6 bases and J dropped 3; count of bases not matched to a gene: 10. The CDR3 is 16 amino acids. Germline V gene lookup returns CDR1 KGHSH and CDR2 LQKENI. Target depth was 1 in 200,000 to 1 in 1 million T cells, about 10x per clonotype. Sequencing was performed with immunoSEQ multiplex PCR; in TCRdb, only in-frame clones are kept and a portion is missing. The sample shows approximately 80,000 clones, about 86% of them seen only once. The genes are TRBV18 and TRBJ1-3; 8 bases match TRBD1. The sequence came from a human donor with chronic lymphocytic leukemia. Sequenced material: PBMCs, taken before ibrutinib treatment. The CDR3 coding sequence is TGTGCCAGCTCTGCCACTGGACAGGGCGTTGGAAACACCATATATTTT. It encodes CASSATGQGVGNTIYF. Full variable domain (remainder filled in from reference TRBV18 and TRBJ1-3): NAGVMQNPRHLVRRRGQEARLRCSPMKGHSHVYWYRQLPEEGLKFMVYLQKENIIDESGMPKERFSAEFPKEGPSILRIQQVVRGDSAAYFCASSATGQGVGNTIYFGEGSWLTVV.